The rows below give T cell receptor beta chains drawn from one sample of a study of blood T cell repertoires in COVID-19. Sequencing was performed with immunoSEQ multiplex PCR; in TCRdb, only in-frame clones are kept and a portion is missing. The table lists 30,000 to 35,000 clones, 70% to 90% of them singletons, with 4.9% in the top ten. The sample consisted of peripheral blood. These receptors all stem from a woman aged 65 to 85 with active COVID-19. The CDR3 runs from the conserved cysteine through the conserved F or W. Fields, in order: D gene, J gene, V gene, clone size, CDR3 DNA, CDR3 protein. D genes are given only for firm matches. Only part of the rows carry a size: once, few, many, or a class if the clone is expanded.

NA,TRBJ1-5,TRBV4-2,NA,TGTGCCAGCAGCTCGAGTCAGGGGCCCCAGCATTTT,CASSSSQGPQHF
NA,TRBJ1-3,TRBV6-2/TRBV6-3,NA,TGTGCCAGCAGTACGACTGCCACTGGAAACACCATATATTTT,CASSTTATGNTIYF
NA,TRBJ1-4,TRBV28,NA,TGTGCCAGCAGTTCAGGTGCAACTAATGAAAAACTGTTTTTT,CASSSGATNEKLFF
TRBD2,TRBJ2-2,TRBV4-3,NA,TGCGCCAGCAGCCACCCCAAGCCAGCGGGGGGCACCGGGGAGCTGTTTTTT,CASSHPKPAGGTGELFF
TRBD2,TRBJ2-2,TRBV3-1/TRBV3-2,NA,TGTGCCAGCAGCCGACGGACTAGCGTCTACACCGGGGAGCTGTTTTTT,CASSRRTSVYTGELFF
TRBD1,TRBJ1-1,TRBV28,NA,TGTGCCAGCAGCTTCGGGGGGGACAGGGGGCGAACTGAAGCTTTCTTT,CASSFGGDRGRTEAFF
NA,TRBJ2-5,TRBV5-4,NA,TGTGCCAGCAGCCCTAGGGGGCGGGGGGCAGGAGAGACCCAGTACTTC,CASSPRGRGAGETQYF
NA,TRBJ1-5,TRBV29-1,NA,TGCAGCGTTGGTGCGGGTAGGGAGCCCCAGCATTTT,CSVGAGREPQHF
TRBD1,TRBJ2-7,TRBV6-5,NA,TGTGCCAGCAGTTACCGGGACAGGGTCTACGAGCAGTACTTC,CASSYRDRVYEQYF
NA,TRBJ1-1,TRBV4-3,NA,TGCGCCAGCAGCCCGTCAGGGGATTGGACTGAAGCTTTCTTT,CASSPSGDWTEAFF
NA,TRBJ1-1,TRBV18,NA,TGTGCCAGCTCCCCCGGGGGGAGGAACACTGAAGCTTTCTTT,CASSPGGRNTEAFF
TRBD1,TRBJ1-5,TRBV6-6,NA,TGTGCCAGCAGTTACCCAAATCAGGGGGATCAGCCCCAGCATTTT,CASSYPNQGDQPQHF
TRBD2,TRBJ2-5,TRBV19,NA,TGTGCCAGTAGTATAGGGGGGGGACAAGAGACCCAGTACTTC,CASSIGGGQETQYF
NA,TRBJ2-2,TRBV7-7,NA,TGTGCTAGCAGCAAGGACTCGAACACCGGGGAGCTGTTTTTT,CASSKDSNTGELFF
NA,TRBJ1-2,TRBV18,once,TGTGCCAGCTCACCCCCCTCGGTCGGCTACACCTTC,CASSPPSVGYTF
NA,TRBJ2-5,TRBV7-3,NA,TGTGCCAGCAGCCCCCAGGGGGGCCCTGAGACCCAGTACTTC,CASSPQGGPETQYF
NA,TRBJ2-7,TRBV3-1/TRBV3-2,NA,TGTGCCAGCAGCCAAGTCGCGTTGAGCTCCTACGAGCAGTACTTC,CASSQVALSSYEQYF
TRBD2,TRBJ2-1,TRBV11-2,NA,TGTGCCAGCAGTTTAGGGGGACTAGCGGGGTTTGAGCAGTTCTTC,CASSLGGLAGFEQFF
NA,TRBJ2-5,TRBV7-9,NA,TGTGCCAGCAGCCCCCGGGGTTCGGAACAAGAGACCCAGTACTTC,CASSPRGSEQETQYF
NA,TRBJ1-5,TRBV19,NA,TGTGCCAGTAAAGACGGGGGAGGTGGCAATCAGCCCCAGCATTTT,CASKDGGGGNQPQHF
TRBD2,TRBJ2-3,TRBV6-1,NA,TGTGCCAGCAGTGAAGTGGGCGGCGACGGGGGGTTTTCGCAGTATTTT,CASSEVGGDGGFSQYF
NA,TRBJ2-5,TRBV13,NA,TGTGCCAGCAGCTTAGGCAGAGGGAGGGAGACCCAGTACTTC,CASSLGRGRETQYF
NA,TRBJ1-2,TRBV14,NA,TGTGCCAGCAGCCAAAAGGCAGGGGTTCTCTATGGCTACACCTTC,CASSQKAGVLYGYTF
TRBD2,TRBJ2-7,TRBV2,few,TGTGCCAGCCTAGAAAGCGGGGCCTCCTACGAGCAGTACTTC,CASLESGASYEQYF
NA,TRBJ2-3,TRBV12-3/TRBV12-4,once,TGTGCCAGCAGTTTTATTTCAGATACGCAGTATTTT,CASSFISDTQYF
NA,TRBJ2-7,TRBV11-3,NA,TGTGCCAGCAGCTTATTTGGGCCGACCTACGAGCAGTACTTC,CASSLFGPTYEQYF
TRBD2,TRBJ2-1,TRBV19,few,TGTGCCAGTAGTATAGGAGGCGGGGGGTTCAACAATGAGCAGTTCTTC,CASSIGGGGFNNEQFF
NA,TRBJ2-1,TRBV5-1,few,TGCGCCAGCAGCTTTGGAGACTCGAATGAGCAGTTCTTC,CASSFGDSNEQFF
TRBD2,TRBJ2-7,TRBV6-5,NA,TGTGCCAGCGTTTTCGGACTAGCGGGGGCCTACGAGCAGTACTTC,CASVFGLAGAYEQYF
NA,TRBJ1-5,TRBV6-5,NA,TGTGCCAGCAGTTACTCGAACAGCCCCAAGCAGCCCCAGCATTTT,CASSYSNSPKQPQHF
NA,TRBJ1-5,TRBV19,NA,TGTGCCAGTAGTGAGGTTACAGGGTACCAGCCCCAGCATTTT,CASSEVTGYQPQHF
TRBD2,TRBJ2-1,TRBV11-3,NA,TGTGCCAGCAGCTCCCCGCGCGGGGGAACCTACAATGAGCAGTTCTTC,CASSSPRGGTYNEQFF
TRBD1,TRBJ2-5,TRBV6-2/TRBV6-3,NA,TGTGCCAGCAGTTGGACAGGGGAAGAGTTGTGGACCCAGTACTTC,CASSWTGEELWTQYF
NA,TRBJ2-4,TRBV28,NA,TGTGCCTCCGGGGGACAAAACATTCAGTACTTC,CASGGQNIQYF
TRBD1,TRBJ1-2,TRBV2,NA,TGTGCCAGCAGTGAAGTAGGACAGGGGGTTGGTGGCTACACCTTC,CASSEVGQGVGGYTF
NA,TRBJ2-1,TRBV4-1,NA,TGCGCCAGCAGCCAAGGCAGAAACTACAATGAGCAGTTCTTC,CASSQGRNYNEQFF
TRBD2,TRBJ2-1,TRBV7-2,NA,TGTGCCAGCAGTGGACTAGCGGGGGTTGGTGAGCAGTTCTTC,CASSGLAGVGEQFF
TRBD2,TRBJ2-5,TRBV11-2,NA,TGTGCCAGCAGCCATTATCTACTAGCGGGGGGTTCTCCCGCCGGGGCCCAGTACTTC,CASSHYLLAGGSPAGAQYF
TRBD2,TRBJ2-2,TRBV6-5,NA,TGTGCCAGCAGACTCGGACTAGCGGGGACCGGGGAGCTGTTTTTT,CASRLGLAGTGELFF
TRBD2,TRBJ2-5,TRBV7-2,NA,TGTGCCAGCAGCTCAGGACTAGCGGGGGGACAAGAGACCCAGTACTTC,CASSSGLAGGQETQYF
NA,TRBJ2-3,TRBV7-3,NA,TGTGCCAGCAGCTTTAAGGGGTCAGATACGCAGTATTTT,CASSFKGSDTQYF
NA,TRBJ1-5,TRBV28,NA,TGTGCCAGCAGTTTTGTGGACAGCTACACCCAGCCCCAGCATTTT,CASSFVDSYTQPQHF
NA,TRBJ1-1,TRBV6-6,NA,TGTGCCAGCAGCTCCGCGGACACTGAAGCTTTCTTT,CASSSADTEAFF
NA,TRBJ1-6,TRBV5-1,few,TGCGCCAGCAGCTTGCAGGGCTATAATTCACCCCTCCACTTT,CASSLQGYNSPLHF
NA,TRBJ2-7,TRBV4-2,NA,TGTGCCAGCAGCCAAGAACCCGGGGTGGAGGTCTACGAGCAGTACTTC,CASSQEPGVEVYEQYF
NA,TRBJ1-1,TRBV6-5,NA,TGTGCCAGCAGGGATAGCCTGAACACTGAAGCTTTCTTT,CASRDSLNTEAFF
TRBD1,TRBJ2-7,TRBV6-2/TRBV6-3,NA,TGTGCCAGCAGTTACGGACAGGGGGCCACCTACGAGCAGTACTTC,CASSYGQGATYEQYF
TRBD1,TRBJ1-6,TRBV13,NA,TGTGCCAGCAGCTTAACCGGCAGGGGGGCACCCCTCCACTTT,CASSLTGRGAPLHF
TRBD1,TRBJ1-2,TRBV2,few,TGTGCCAGCAGAGGGACAGCGCTATGGGACTATGGCTACACCTTC,CASRGTALWDYGYTF
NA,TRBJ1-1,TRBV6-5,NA,TGTGCCAGCAGTTCCCCGGGCGGGGTCGCTGAAGCTTTCTTT,CASSSPGGVAEAFF
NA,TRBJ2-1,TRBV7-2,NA,TGTGCCAGCAGCTTAACAGAAGCTAAAAATGAGCAGTTCTTC,CASSLTEAKNEQFF
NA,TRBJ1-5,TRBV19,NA,TGTGCCAGTAGTCGCGAGGACAACAGCAATCAGCCCCAGCATTTT,CASSREDNSNQPQHF
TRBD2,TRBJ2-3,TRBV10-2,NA,TGCGCCAGCAGCGGGGGGGCGACAGATACGCAGTATTTT,CASSGGATDTQYF
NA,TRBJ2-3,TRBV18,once,TGTGCCAGCTCACCCCAGAACACAGATACGCAGTATTTT,CASSPQNTDTQYF
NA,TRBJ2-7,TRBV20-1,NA,TGCAGTGCTAGTCAGGGGGGAGGTTCCTACGAGCAGTACTTC,CSASQGGGSYEQYF